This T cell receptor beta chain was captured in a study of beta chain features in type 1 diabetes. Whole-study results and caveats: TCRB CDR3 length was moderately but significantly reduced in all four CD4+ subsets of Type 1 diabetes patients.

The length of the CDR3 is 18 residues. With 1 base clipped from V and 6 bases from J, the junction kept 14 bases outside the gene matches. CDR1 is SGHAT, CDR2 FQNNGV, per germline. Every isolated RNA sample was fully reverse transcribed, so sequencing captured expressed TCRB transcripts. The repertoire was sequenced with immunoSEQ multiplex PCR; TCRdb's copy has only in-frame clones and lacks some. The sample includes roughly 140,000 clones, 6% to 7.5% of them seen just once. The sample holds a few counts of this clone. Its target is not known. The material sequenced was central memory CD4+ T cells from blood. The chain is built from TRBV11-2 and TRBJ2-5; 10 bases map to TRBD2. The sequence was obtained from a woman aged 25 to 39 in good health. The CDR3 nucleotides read TGTGCCAGCAGCTTAGCGTTTTTAGCGGGAGGCCCGGGGAAGACCCAGTACTTC. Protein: CASSLAFLAGGPGKTQYF.